This T cell receptor beta chain was captured in a study of CD8+ T cells in alopecia areata. Germline CDR1 and CDR2: SGHRS and YFSETQ. The CDR3 length is 14 residues. Trimming shortened V by 3 bases and J by 0 bases, and 9 bases separated the two germline ends. This clone was found a few times. The sequencing template was cDNA reverse transcribed from extracted RNA. Libraries were prepared by immunoSEQ multiplex PCR; TCRdb keeps only in-frame clonotypes and omits some of them. This table has over 85,000 clones, around two fifths appearing once. The TCR comes from a human donor with alopecia areata. The sequenced material came from CD4+ T cells sorted from blood. The J gene is TRBJ1-1, the V gene TRBV5-1, with D possibly matching TRBD1 (5 bases). CDR3 nucleotide sequence: TGCGCCAGCAGCTCGGACATCGTGAACACTGAAGCTTTCTTT. Its translation: CASSSDIVNTEAFF. Complete variable domain (other parts from reference TRBV5-1 and TRBJ1-1): KAGVTQTPRYLIKTRGQQVTLSCSPISGHRSVSWYQQTPGQGLQFLFEYFSETQRNKGNFPGRFSGRQFSNSRSEMNVSTLELGDSALYLCASSSDIVNTEAFFGQGTRLTVV.